Following are 25 T cell receptor beta chains from one sample sequenced in a study of T cell repertoires in cytomegalovirus infection. TCRdb itself ran the reads through MiXCR, one entry per CDR3 protein. The table includes 550,000 to 850,000 distinct CDR3 sequences, roughly 30% detected once. Their specific antigens are unknown. The sample consisted of cultured PBMCs, taken from culture after CMV antigen stimulation. The source of these receptors is a human donor in good health (CMV status not recorded). Some clones in this sample may be carry-over from other donors' samples.

The chain has TRBV20-1 and TRBJ2-7; no definite D call. Germline V gene lookup returns CDR1 DFQATT and CDR2 SNEGSKA (reference sequence). This CDR3 region has 14 residues. Trimming removed 2 bases at V and 2 bases at J, with 13 bases between. In nucleotides, the CDR3 is TGCAGTGCTAGACCCCTATCCCCAGCCTACGAGCAGTACTTC. Encoded protein: CSARPLSPAYEQYF.

This clonotype was seen just once. J is TRBJ1-1 and V is TRBV7-8, with D uncertain. CDR1 and CDR2 (germline): SGHVS, FQNEAQ. This CDR3 region has 15 residues. V was cut by 5 bases and J by 0 bases, with 13 bases left in between. CDR3 loop: CASSPRQLLNTEAFF. The CDR3 DNA is TGTGCCAGCAGCCCACGTCAGTTGTTGAACACTGAAGCTTTCTTT. Full variable domain (remainder filled in from reference TRBV7-8 and TRBJ1-1): GAGVSQSPRYKVAKRGQDVALRCDPISGHVSLFWYQQALGQGPEFLTYFQNEAQLDKSGLPSDRFFAERPEGSVSTLKIQRTQQEDSAVYLCASSPRQLLNTEAFFGQGTRLTVV.

V gene TRBV4-1 combines with J gene TRBJ2-1; D not resolved. CDR1 and CDR2 (germline): MGHRA, YSYEKL. Trimming shortened V by 0 bases and J by 1 base, and 7 bases separated the two germline ends. The CDR3 is 15 residues long. The DNA of the CDR3 is TGCGCCAGCAGCCAAGAGCGATTATCCTACAATGAGCAGTTCTTC. Translation gives CASSQERLSYNEQFF.

The chain couples TRBV5-4 to TRBJ1-2; a possible D gene is TRBD1 (5 bases). From germline, CDR1 is SGHNT and CDR2 YYREEE (reference sequence). With 4 bases removed from V and 6 bases from J, the gap between germline ends came to 19 bases. CDR3 length: 15 amino acids. The CDR3 DNA sequence: TGTGCCAGCAGCAAGGACATGGCGGGGACCCATGGCTACACCTTC. Amino acids: CASSKDMAGTHGYTF.

This clonotype came up a few times. The chain combines TRBV12-3 or TRBV12-4 with TRBJ2-2; D is ambiguous. V was cut by 5 bases and J by 5 bases, with 15 bases left in between. The CDR3 has 15 amino acids. The CDR3 nucleotides read TGTGCCAGCAGTCTCACGTGGGTTCGGACCGGGGAGCTGTTTTTT. Its protein product is CASSLTWVRTGELFF.

This clonotype was recorded at least ten times. The chain employs TRBV7-2 and TRBJ2-4, with D unclear. This CDR3 has 14 residues. The germline V gene has CDR1 SGHTA and CDR2 FQGNSA. Between the trimmed V and J ends, which lost 1 base and 6 bases, there was a span of 10 bases. This CDR3 reads CASSLGAPTNIQYF. The DNA of the CDR3 is TGTGCCAGCAGCTTAGGGGCACCAACAAACATTCAGTACTTC. The full variable domain, with the rest looked up from reference TRBV7-2 and TRBJ2-4, is GAGVSQSPSNKVTEKGKDVELRCDPISGHTALYWYRQSLGQGLEFLIYFQGNSAPDKSGLPSDRFSAERTGGSVSTLTIQRTQQEDSAVYLCASSLGAPTNIQYFGAGTRLSVL.

This clonotype was seen many times. The chain is built from TRBV25-1 and TRBJ1-5; maybe TRBD1 (5 bases). V was trimmed by 6 bases and J by 0 bases, leaving 15 bases between them. The CDR3 totals 16 residues. The germline gives CDR1 MGHDK, CDR2 SYGVNS. Here the CDR3 reads CASRKMGGYSNQPQHF. CDR3 nucleotide sequence: TGTGCCAGCAGGAAAATGGGGGGATATAGCAATCAGCCCCAGCATTTT.

This clonotype has only a few counts. J is TRBJ1-1 and V is TRBV27; D is unclear. The CDR3 runs to 21 residues. Germline values: CDR1 MNHEY, CDR2 SMNVEV (reference sequence). Trimming took 2 bases from V and 0 from J, leaving 28 bases between them. The CDR3 protein is CASSLSSVFNYGVNMNTEAFF. DNA for the CDR3: TGTGCCAGCAGTTTAAGCTCCGTGTTCAATTACGGGGTCAACATGAACACTGAAGCTTTCTTT.

This clonotype showed up many times. The chain uses TRBV7-2 and TRBJ1-3, with TRBD1 matching over 7 bases. Germline CDR1 reads SGHTA; CDR2 reads FQGNSA. The trim removed 3 bases at V and 4 bases at J, leaving 3 bases unmatched. The CDR3 runs 14 residues. CDR3 sequence reads: CASSLTGFGNTIYF. The CDR3 DNA sequence: TGTGCCAGCAGCTTGACAGGGTTCGGAAACACCATATATTTT.

The genes are TRBV5-1 and TRBJ2-2, with D perhaps TRBD1 (5 bases). The CDR3 has 15 amino acids. Germline CDR1 and CDR2: SGHRS and YFSETQ. V was trimmed by 2 bases and J by 4 bases, leaving 12 bases between them. The CDR3 loop is CASSLLQGITGELFF. The CDR3 bases are TGCGCCAGCAGCTTACTGCAGGGAATCACCGGGGAGCTGTTTTTT.

The chain uses TRBV19 and TRBJ1-5; possibly TRBD1 for D (6 bases). Between the trimmed V and J ends, which lost 4 bases and 2 bases, there was a span of 9 bases. CDR3 size: 14 residues. In germline, CDR1 is LNHDA, CDR2 SQIVND (reference sequence). This chain's CDR3 is CASSTPGGNQPQHF. The CDR3 DNA reads as TGTGCCAGTAGTACCCCAGGGGGCAATCAGCCCCAGCATTTT.

This clonotype was counted only a few times. This CDR3 reads CASSERRQGYNEQFF. The CDR3 coding sequence is TGTGCCAGCAGTGAACGTCGGCAGGGCTACAATGAGCAGTTCTTC. The V gene is TRBV6-1, the J gene TRBJ2-1; the D gene is possibly TRBD1 (5 bases). CDR1 and CDR2 from the germline V gene are MNHNS and SASEGT. The V and J ends lost 2 bases and 3 bases respectively, with 11 bases between them. This CDR3 contains 15 residues.

The V and J genes are TRBV10-3 and TRBJ2-1; TRBD2 agrees at 12 bases. This CDR3 spans 15 amino acids. CDR1 is ENHRY, CDR2 SYGVKD, per germline. The J segment lost 8 bases and the V segment lost 6 bases, leaving 8 bases of the junction unmatched. CDR3 coding DNA: TGTGCCATCAGCCTAGCGGGAGGGCATGGGGATGAGCAGTTCTTC. Translated, it gives CAISLAGGHGDEQFF.

The chain has TRBV7-9 and TRBJ1-6; D call uncertain. Germline V gene sequence: CDR1 SEHNR, CDR2 FQNEAQ (reference sequence). The CDR3 runs to 13 residues. V was cut by 5 bases and J by 8 bases, with 10 bases left in between. The CDR3 coding sequence is TGTGCCAGCAGCCCCCGGTTGGATTCACCCCTCCACTTT. It translates to CASSPRLDSPLHF.

The chain combines TRBV27 with TRBJ2-1, with D possibly being TRBD1 (6 bases). The CDR3 consists of 15 residues. Trimming removed 7 bases at V and 6 bases at J, with 19 bases between. From germline, CDR1 is MNHEY and CDR2 SMNVEV (reference sequence). The CDR3 region is CASTLLGTSPNEQFF. The DNA of the CDR3 is TGTGCCAGCACCCTGCTGGGGACATCTCCCAATGAGCAGTTCTTC.

This clonotype was observed a handful of times. The chain joins TRBV28 to TRBJ1-2; D gene ambiguous. Trimming pared 6 bases from V and 8 bases from J, leaving 13 bases between. The length of the CDR3 is 12 residues. Germline CDR1 MDHEN, CDR2 SYDVKM. CDR3 protein: CASRDSTEGYTF. The CDR3 DNA sequence: TGTGCCAGCAGGGACTCGACGGAGGGCTACACCTTC.

This chain connects TRBV4-2 to TRBJ2-3; D gene ambiguous. This CDR3 comprises 14 residues. The germline V and J ends were trimmed by 1 base and 3 bases, with 8 bases remaining between them. The V gene's germline CDR1 is LGHNA and CDR2 YNFKEQ. The CDR3 DNA is TGTGCCAGCAGCCAAGCGCGGCTTACAGATACGCAGTATTTT. Its protein is CASSQARLTDTQYF.

This clonotype is a singleton in its sample. The rearrangement joins TRBV2 to TRBJ1-5, with unresolved D. V was pared by 6 bases and J by 2 bases, with 17 bases between. Germline CDR1 reads SNHLY; CDR2 reads FYNNEI. The CDR3 consists of 16 residues. The chain's CDR3 is CASRNPMTEGNQPQHF. DNA for the CDR3: TGTGCCAGCAGGAACCCTATGACCGAAGGCAATCAGCCCCAGCATTTT.

Worth noting for this clonotype: The conserved phenylalanine or tryptophan normally closing the CDR3 is absent here, so this likely arose from a read error. The genes are TRBV12-3 or TRBV12-4 and TRBJ1-5, with D perhaps matching TRBD1 (5 bases). This CDR3 is built from 13 residues. CDR3 amino acids: CASSLYGDQPQHL. CDR3 DNA sequence: TGTGCTAGCAGTTTATATGGGGACCAGCCCCAGCATCTT.

This rearrangement joins TRBV27 to TRBJ1-2, with D unclear. There are 14 residues in the CDR3. The germline CDR1 and CDR2 sequences are MNHEY and SMNVEV (reference sequence). V was trimmed by 5 bases and J by 4 bases, leaving 14 bases between them. Here the CDR3 reads CASSMGGRFYGYTF. CDR3 nucleotides: TGTGCCAGCAGTATGGGCGGACGCTTCTATGGCTACACCTTC.

V gene TRBV28 combines with J gene TRBJ1-1; the D is unclear. Trimming shortened V by 10 bases and J by 2 bases, and 20 bases separated the two germline ends. The germline CDR1 and CDR2 sequences are MDHEN and SYDVKM. CDR3 length equals 15 residues. CDR3 in DNA: TGTGCCATCGAGTCCAGTCACGGGAAAAACACTGAAGCTTTCTTT. It specifies CAIESSHGKNTEAFF.

The chain couples TRBV19 to TRBJ2-5, with D possibly TRBD1 on 6 matching bases. The CDR3 consists of 16 residues. Looked up from germline, CDR1 is LNHDA and CDR2 is SQIVND (reference sequence). V dropped 1 base and J dropped 7 bases, with 19 bases sitting between them. CDR3 sequence (DNA): TGTGCCAGTAGTATAGTCACCTCTCAGGGGAATGTGACCCAGTACTTC. As protein: CASSIVTSQGNVTQYF.

At least ten counts were recorded for this clonotype. This chain links TRBV7-2 with TRBJ2-5; D perhaps matches TRBD2 (6 bases). The CDR3 is made up of 16 amino acids. V was pared by 5 bases and J by 4 bases, with 20 bases between. Germline V gives CDR1 SGHTA, CDR2 FQGNSA. CDR3 loop: CASSRVTLAIGETQYF. CDR3 nucleotide sequence: TGTGCCAGCAGCAGAGTCACGCTAGCGATCGGAGAGACCCAGTACTTC.

V is TRBV28 and J is TRBJ1-2; D perhaps matches TRBD1 (6 bases). Trimming stripped 9 bases from V and 3 bases from J, with 32 bases between. Germline V gene data show CDR1 as MDHEN and CDR2 as SYDVKM. CDR3 length: 19 amino acids. CDR3 protein: CASRGAGGGDTRTHYGYTF. The CDR3 DNA sequence: TGTGCCAGTCGGGGAGCCGGCGGCGGGGACACCCGCACCCACTATGGCTACACCTTC.

This clonotype was counted only a few times. The gene calls are TRBV12-3 or TRBV12-4 and TRBJ2-4, with a possible D match to TRBD2 (6 bases). This CDR3 is built from 16 residues. V lost 5 bases and J 0 bases, leaving 14 bases between the germline ends. CDR3 protein: CASSPGRGLAKNIQYF. The CDR3, as DNA: TGTGCCAGCAGTCCCGGTAGGGGACTAGCCAAAAACATTCAGTACTTC.